This T cell receptor beta chain was recovered during a study of blood T cell repertoires in COVID-19. Across the study: Collection of acute and convalescent COVID-19 samples took place in the United States, Italy and Spain. PBMCs, B-cell-depleted T cells, or T cells provided the cDNA or gDNA that made up the material.

Original analysis: How many nucleated cells were present was estimated from reference gene primer amplification. Profiled with immunoSEQ multiplex PCR; TCRdb holds only in-frame clones, not every one. Clone size and V and J calls were adopted from that table, with D and trimming inferred from the DNA. The table has a few hundred thousand clones, approximately 88% seen once. Trimming pared 5 bases from V and 0 bases from J, leaving 4 bases between. The germline V gene has CDR1 SGHAT and CDR2 FQDESV (reference sequence). The CDR3 length is 12 residues. Sequencing was done on a sample of peripheral blood. This rearrangement joins TRBV11-1 to TRBJ1-1, with D unclear. The TCR originated in a man aged 18 to 30 who had recovered from COVID-19. The CDR3 coding sequence is TGTGCCAGCAGCACTATGAACACTGAAGCTTTCTTT. Amino acid sequence: CASSTMNTEAFF.